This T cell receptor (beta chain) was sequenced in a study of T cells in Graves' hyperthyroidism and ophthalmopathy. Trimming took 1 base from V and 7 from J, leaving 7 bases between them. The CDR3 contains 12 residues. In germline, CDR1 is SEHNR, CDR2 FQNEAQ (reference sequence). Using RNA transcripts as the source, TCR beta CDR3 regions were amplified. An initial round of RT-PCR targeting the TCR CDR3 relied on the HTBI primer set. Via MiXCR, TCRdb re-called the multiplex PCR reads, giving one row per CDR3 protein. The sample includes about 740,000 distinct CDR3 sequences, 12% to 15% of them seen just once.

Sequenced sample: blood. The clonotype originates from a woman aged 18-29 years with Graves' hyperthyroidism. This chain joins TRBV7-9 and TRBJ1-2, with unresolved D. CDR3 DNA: TGTGCCAGCAGCTTAGTCGAGGGTGGCTACACCTTC. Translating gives CASSLVEGGYTF.